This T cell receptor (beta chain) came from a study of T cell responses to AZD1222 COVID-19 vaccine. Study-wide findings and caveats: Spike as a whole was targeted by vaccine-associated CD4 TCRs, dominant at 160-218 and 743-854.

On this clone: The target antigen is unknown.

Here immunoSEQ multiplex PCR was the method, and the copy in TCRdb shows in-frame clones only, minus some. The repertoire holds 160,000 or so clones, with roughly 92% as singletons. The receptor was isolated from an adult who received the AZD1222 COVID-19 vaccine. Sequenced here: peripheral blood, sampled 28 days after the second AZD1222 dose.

CDR3 nucleotides: TGTGCCAGTAGTATCGACAGCTCCTACGAGCAGTACTTC. Its protein is CASSIDSSYEQYF. The rearrangement uses TRBV19 and TRBJ2-7; TRBD1 is a possible D gene (5 bases). The CDR3 is 13 amino acids. Germline CDR1 LNHDA, CDR2 SQIVND (reference sequence). V was cut by 3 bases and J by 0 bases, with 6 bases left in between.